This T cell receptor (beta chain) is drawn from a study of immune evolution from preneoplasia to lung adenocarcinoma. Study background: HLA loss of heterozygosity: roughly 6.4% AIS, about 15% MIA, about 35% ADC, none AAH.

As to this clone: Its cognate antigen is unknown.

Findings and caveats of the study: Highest clonality occurred in KRAS-mutant, not EGFR-mutant or double wild-type, nodules.

Generated by immunoSEQ multiplex PCR, the TCRdb table keeps only in-frame clones and is missing some. Of 5,000 or so clones listed, about four fifths are singletons. V lost 4 bases and J lost 4, with 6 bases in between. The CDR3 consists of 12 residues. In germline, CDR1 is SGHAT, CDR2 FQNNGV. Each case's diagnosis was confirmed by two pathologists on H&E. The rearrangement uses TRBV11-2 and TRBJ2-3; no clear D gene. The source is a person between 65 and 79 years old with lung adenocarcinoma. Sequencing input: FFPE lung adenocarcinoma in situ tissue. CDR3 DNA sequence: TGTGCCAGCAGCTACGCGGCAGATACGCAGTATTTT. Translated, it gives CASSYAADTQYF.